This TCR beta chain emerged from a study of shared clonotypes between healthy human individuals. Study-level findings and limits: It was only blood that was sampled, and tissue repertoires likely differ. Some naive CD4 clonotypes, roughly 5%, turned up in common across a few donors.

Germline CDR1 reads LNHDA; CDR2 reads SQIVND (reference sequence). V lost 5 bases to trimming and J lost 7 bases, with 18 bases between them. CDR3 size: 15 residues. Among the donors, all were Caucasian adults who lived in Nashville, Tennessee. The repertoire was sequenced with immunoSEQ multiplex PCR; TCRdb's copy has only in-frame clones and lacks some. The data hold around 720,000 clones, with about 80% observed a single time. Notes on this clone: The antigen remains unidentified.

The sequencing input was memory CD4+ T cells sorted from blood. The subset is: CD45RA-negative fraction. This receptor was obtained from a woman in her twenties or thirties in good health. The rearrangement links TRBV19 to TRBJ1-5; a weak D match, TRBD1 (6 bases). For the CDR3, the DNA is TGTGCCAGTAGTGGCCGACAGGTGGGGTGGCAGCCCCAGCATTTT. The encoded protein is CASSGRQVGWQPQHF.